This passage covers 22 T cell receptor beta chains from one sample sequenced in a study of post-analysis software for immune sequencing data. General study findings and limits: Five TRBV segments (TRBV5-6, TRBV5-1 and TRBV20-1 among them) occurred more frequently in patients than in controls.

Libraries were made from TCR beta cDNA, and they carried unique molecular identifiers. TCRdb fed the PCR reads into MiXCR, producing one record per CDR3 protein. The profile shows roughly 730,000 distinct CDR3 sequences, about 27% of them singletons. These receptors' targets are unknown. Sequenced material: blood. The receptors originated from a girl aged 10 to 17 with multiple sclerosis.

The chain combines TRBV28 with TRBJ2-7; D remains ambiguous. This CDR3 contains 11 residues. Per the germline V gene, CDR1 is MDHEN and CDR2 is SYDVKM. V shed 5 bases and J shed 6 bases, with 8 bases lying between them. CDR3 amino acids: CASSATSEQYF. CDR3 coding DNA: TGTGCCAGCAGTGCGACCTCCGAGCAGTACTTC.

V is TRBV2 and J is TRBJ2-3, with D hard to call. CDR3 size: 12 residues. Germline V gene sequence: CDR1 SNHLY, CDR2 FYNNEI. V was trimmed by 10 bases and J by 1 base, leaving 9 bases between them. CDR3 sequence: CATPLRTDTQYF. The CDR3 DNA reads as TGTGCCACACCCTTGCGCACAGATACGCAGTATTTT.

This clonotype has a handful of counts. This rearrangement joins TRBV10-2 to TRBJ2-5; tentatively, D is TRBD1 or TRBD2 (6 bases each). The J call may be in error: the DNA end matches TRBJ2-7 better. CDR3 length equals 18 residues. Germline CDR1 reads WSHSY; CDR2 reads SAAADI. Written as DNA, the CDR3 is TGCGCCAGCAGTGAGTCGGCGGGACAAAGTCAGTGGGTCTGCGAGCAGTACTTC. Protein: CASSESAGQSQWVCEQYF.

This clonotype was counted a few times. The rearrangement joins TRBV6-6 to TRBJ2-5; unclear D gene. The CDR3 spans 11 residues. Germline lookup yields CDR1 MNHNY and CDR2 SVGAGI (reference sequence). Between the trimmed V and J ends, which lost 6 bases and 7 bases, there was a span of 9 bases. The CDR3 bases are TGTGCCAGCAGGCGAGATATGACCCAGTACTTC. Translation: CASRRDMTQYF.

This clonotype was detected only a few times. The chain has TRBV3-1 and TRBJ2-5, with a weak D call TRBD2 (7 bases). Per the germline V gene, CDR1 is LGHDT and CDR2 is YNNKEL (reference sequence). This CDR3 has 14 residues. V was clipped by 0 bases and J by 6 bases, with 11 bases between them. CDR3 residues: CASSQDTGGQTQYF. In DNA form, the CDR3 reads TGTGCCAGCAGCCAAGATACGGGGGGCCAGACCCAGTACTTC.

The CDR3 nucleotides are TGTGCCAGCAGTGACGGTGGACAGGACCTTCGAGTAAAACTGTTTTTT. This gives the protein CASSDGGQDLRVKLFF. The chain uses TRBV2 and TRBJ1-4, with TRBD1 matching 7 bases. This CDR3 has 16 amino acids. V was clipped by 3 bases and J by 10 bases; unmatched bases: 14. The germline V gene encodes CDR1 SNHLY and CDR2 FYNNEI.

This sequence joins TRBV20-1 and TRBJ2-3, with 9 nucleotides matching TRBD2. J gave up 4 bases and V 6 bases, and 5 bases lay outside the gene matches. The V gene's germline CDR1 is DFQATT and CDR2 SNEGSKA (reference sequence). The length of the CDR3 is 13 residues. The CDR3 spells CSALAGGPDTQYF. The CDR3 DNA reads as TGCAGTGCCCTGGCGGGGGGGCCAGATACGCAGTATTTT.

This clonotype was detected only a few times. V usage is TRBV7-7 and J usage is TRBJ2-1; D might be TRBD2 (5 bases). Trimming pared 5 bases from V and 8 bases from J, leaving 13 bases between. CDR3 length: 13 residues. Germline CDR1 and CDR2: SSHAT and FNYEAQ (reference sequence). The CDR3: CASSLRLIDEQFF. As DNA, the CDR3 is TGTGCCAGCAGCCTCCGACTAATCGATGAGCAGTTCTTC.

This clonotype was counted between two and nine times. The DNA for the CDR3 is TGTGCCAGCAGCTTAATGGCAGGTTTACGGAATGAAAAACTGTTTTTT. As protein: CASSLMAGLRNEKLFF. The V call is TRBV7-2, the J call TRBJ1-4; no firm D call. The V end lost 2 bases, the J end lost 5 bases, and 15 bases lay between the germline ends. The CDR3 totals 16 residues. Germline V gene lookup returns CDR1 SGHTA and CDR2 FQGNSA.

The chain has TRBV11-3 and TRBJ2-1; possibly TRBD1 for D (8 bases). Germline CDR1 SGHNT, CDR2 YENEEA. The CDR3 has 14 residues. The germline V and J ends were trimmed by 1 base and 8 bases, with 12 bases remaining between them. The CDR3 reads CASSLGQGRDEQFF. CDR3 DNA sequence: TGTGCCAGCAGCTTAGGACAGGGGAGGGATGAGCAGTTCTTC.

The chain has TRBV29-1 and TRBJ2-3; D is undetermined. There are 14 residues in the CDR3. V lost 6 bases and J 1 base, leaving 14 bases between the germline ends. Germline CDR1 and CDR2: SQVTM and ANQGSEA. CDR3 DNA: TGCAGCGTGGGGTCGGCGCCTGGCACAGATACGCAGTATTTT. Its translation: CSVGSAPGTDTQYF.

The sample holds a few counts of this clonotype. V is TRBV7-2 and J is TRBJ1-2; no firm D call. The CDR3 consists of 16 residues. Germline-derived CDR1 and CDR2 are SGHTA and FQGNSA. Trimming left V 4 bases short and J 3 bases short, with 18 bases between. CDR3 loop: CASSSPMGPSDYGYTF. The CDR3 DNA follows: TGTGCCAGCAGCTCACCCATGGGTCCAAGTGACTATGGCTACACCTTC.

DNA for the CDR3: TGTGCCAGCAGTTACACCGTGAACCCGGGTTACAATGAGCAGTTCTTC. It yields the protein CASSYTVNPGYNEQFF. The chain uses TRBV6-2 or TRBV6-3 and TRBJ2-1; D not certain. With 2 bases removed from V and 4 bases from J, the gap between germline ends came to 15 bases. The CDR3 has 16 residues. Germline CDR1 is MNHEY and CDR2 is SVGEGT.

Regarding this clonotype: A read error may account for a junction end that differs from germline. The chain uses TRBV7-2 and TRBJ2-1; the D gene could be TRBD1 or TRBD2 (6 bases each). CDR1 is SGHTA and CDR2 is FQGNSA in the germline V gene. This CDR3 is built from 14 residues. CDR3 bases: TGTGCCAGCACCTTAGGGGGGCCCTACAATGGGCAGTTCTTC. The encoded protein is CASTLGGPYNGQFF.

This clonotype has just a few counts. The CDR3 loop reads CASSLQAGALAGVRNEQFF. Here the CDR3 DNA reads TGTGCCAGCAGTTTACAGGCAGGGGCACTAGCGGGAGTTAGGAATGAGCAGTTCTTC. This rearrangement joins TRBV12-3 or TRBV12-4 to TRBJ2-1; 11 positions agree with TRBD2. V lost 2 bases, J lost 7 bases, and 16 bases stayed unmatched. The CDR3 spans 19 residues.

This clonotype has more than one count but fewer than ten. The V and J genes are TRBV24-1 and TRBJ2-1; 9 positions match TRBD1. The CDR3 runs to 16 residues. Germline V gene data show CDR1 as KGHDR and CDR2 as SFDVKD. V trimming: 2 bases; J trimming: 9 bases; junction bases outside the gene matches: 10. As DNA, the CDR3 is TGTGCCACCAGTGATTCAGCCGGGACAGGGCGCTTTGAGCAGTTCTTC. Its protein is CATSDSAGTGRFEQFF.

This clonotype showed up just a few times. The chain employs TRBV6-6 and TRBJ1-1; possible D gene TRBD1, 5 bases. Per germline, CDR1 MNHNY and CDR2 SVGAGI (reference sequence). V lost 2 bases to trimming and J lost 8 bases, with 6 bases between them. The CDR3 is 11 amino acids. The DNA of the CDR3 is TGTGCCAGCAGTTACCGGGACGAAGCTTTCTTT. Protein: CASSYRDEAFF.

The rearrangement links TRBV6-1 to TRBJ1-1; D gene unclear. The CDR3 covers 13 residues. Trimming shortened V by 4 bases and J by 8 bases, and 14 bases separated the two germline ends. Germline CDR1 is MNHNS and CDR2 is SASEGT. CDR3 nucleotide sequence: TGTGCCAGCAGTGGCCCCCCTCGGGTCGAAGCTTTCTTT. Translated, it gives CASSGPPRVEAFF.

The gene calls are TRBV6-6 and TRBJ2-1; possibly TRBD2 for D (6 bases). Trimming stripped 1 base from V and 12 bases from J, with 13 bases between. This CDR3 region has 13 residues. Per germline, CDR1 MNHNY and CDR2 SVGAGI (reference sequence). DNA of the CDR3: TGTGCCAGCAGTTACTACTCGGGAGAGGCGCAGTTCTTC. Its translation: CASSYYSGEAQFF.

This clonotype has a handful of counts. This chain uses TRBV20-1 with TRBJ1-2; D may be TRBD1 (5 bases). The germline V and J ends were trimmed by 3 bases and 5 bases, with 7 bases remaining between them. Germline assignment: CDR1 DFQATT and CDR2 SNEGSKA (reference sequence). The CDR3 runs 11 residues. The CDR3 loop reads CSARTAYGYTF. Here the CDR3 DNA reads TGCAGTGCTAGGACAGCTTATGGCTACACCTTC.

V gene TRBV9 combines with J gene TRBJ2-7; TRBD2 matches 7 bases. The CDR3 is made up of 13 amino acids. Germline CDR1 SGDLS, CDR2 YYNGEE. Trimming at V came to 3 bases and at J to 3 bases, leaving 3 bases not matched to a gene. CDR3 region: CASSGGLGYEQYF. The CDR3 nucleotides are TGTGCCAGCAGCGGCGGACTAGGCTACGAGCAGTACTTC.

This clonotype was counted between two and nine times. V usage is TRBV24-1 and J usage is TRBJ2-1, with 8 bases lining up with TRBD2. The trim removed 1 base at V and 4 bases at J, leaving 8 bases unmatched. The CDR3 runs 17 residues. CDR1 and CDR2 from the germline V gene are KGHDR and SFDVKD. CDR3: CATSDLSAGESYNEQFF. The CDR3 coding sequence is TGTGCCACCAGTGATTTATCAGCGGGAGAATCGTACAATGAGCAGTTCTTC.